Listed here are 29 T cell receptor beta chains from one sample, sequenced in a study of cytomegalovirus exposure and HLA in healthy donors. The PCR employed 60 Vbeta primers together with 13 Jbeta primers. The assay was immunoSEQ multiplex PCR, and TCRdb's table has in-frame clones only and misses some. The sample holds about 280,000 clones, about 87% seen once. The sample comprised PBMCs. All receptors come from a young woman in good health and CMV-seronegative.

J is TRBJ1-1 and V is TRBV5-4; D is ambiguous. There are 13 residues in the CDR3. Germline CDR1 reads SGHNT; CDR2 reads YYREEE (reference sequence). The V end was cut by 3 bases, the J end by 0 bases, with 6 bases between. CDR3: CASSWQMNTEAFF. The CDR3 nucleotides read TGTGCCAGCAGCTGGCAGATGAACACTGAAGCTTTCTTT. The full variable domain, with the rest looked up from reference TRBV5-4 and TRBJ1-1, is ETGVTQSPTHLIKTRGQQVTLRCSSQSGHNTVSWYQQALGQGPQFIFQYYREEENGRGNFPPRFSGLQFPNYSSELNVNALELDDSALYLCASSWQMNTEAFFGQGTRLTVV.

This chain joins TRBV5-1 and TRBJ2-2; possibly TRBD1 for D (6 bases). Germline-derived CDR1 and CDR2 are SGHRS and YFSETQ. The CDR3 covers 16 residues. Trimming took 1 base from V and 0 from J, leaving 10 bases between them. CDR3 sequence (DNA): TGCGCCAGCAGCTTGTCTGCAGGGGCGAACACCGGGGAGCTGTTTTTT. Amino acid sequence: CASSLSAGANTGELFF.

The CDR3 nucleotides read TGTGCCAGCAGCCTCGGGGGACGGATAAGCAATCAGCCCCAGCATTTT. Its translation: CASSLGGRISNQPQHF. V is TRBV7-8 and J is TRBJ1-5, with a possible D match to TRBD1 (5 bases). Trimming removed 5 bases from V and 1 base from J, with 15 bases in between. CDR3 size: 16 residues. Per the germline V gene, CDR1 is SGHVS and CDR2 is FQNEAQ.

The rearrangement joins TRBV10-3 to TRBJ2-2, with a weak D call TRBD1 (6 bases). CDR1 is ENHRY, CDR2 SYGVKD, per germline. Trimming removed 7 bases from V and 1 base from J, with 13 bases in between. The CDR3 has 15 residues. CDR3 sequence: CAITPDRQNTGELFF. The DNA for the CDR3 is TGTGCCATCACCCCGGACAGACAGAACACCGGGGAGCTGTTTTTT.

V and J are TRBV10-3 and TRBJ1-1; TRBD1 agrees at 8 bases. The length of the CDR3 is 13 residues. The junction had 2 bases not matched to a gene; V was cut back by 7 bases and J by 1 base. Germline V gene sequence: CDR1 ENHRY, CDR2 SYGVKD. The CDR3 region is CAIIGQGNTEAFF. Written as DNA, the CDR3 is TGTGCCATCATTGGACAGGGGAACACTGAAGCTTTCTTT.

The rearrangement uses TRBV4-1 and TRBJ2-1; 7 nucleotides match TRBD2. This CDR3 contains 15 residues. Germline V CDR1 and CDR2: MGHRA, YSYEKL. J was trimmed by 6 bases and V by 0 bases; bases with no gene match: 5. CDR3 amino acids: CASSQERLASNEQFF. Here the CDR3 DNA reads TGCGCCAGCAGCCAAGAGAGACTAGCATCCAATGAGCAGTTCTTC.

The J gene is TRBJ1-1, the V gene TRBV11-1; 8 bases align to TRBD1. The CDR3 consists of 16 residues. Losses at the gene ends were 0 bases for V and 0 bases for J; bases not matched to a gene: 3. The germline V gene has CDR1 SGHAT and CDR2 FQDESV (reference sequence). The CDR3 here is CASSLARGQVNTEAFF. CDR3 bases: TGTGCCAGCAGCTTAGCGCGGGGACAGGTGAACACTGAAGCTTTCTTT.

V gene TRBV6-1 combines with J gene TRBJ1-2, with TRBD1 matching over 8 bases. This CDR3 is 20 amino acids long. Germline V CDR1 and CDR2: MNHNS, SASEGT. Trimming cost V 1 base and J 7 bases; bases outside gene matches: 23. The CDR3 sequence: CASSEEDEGAGGRLRRGYTF. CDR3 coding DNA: TGTGCCAGCAGTGAAGAGGATGAAGGGGCAGGGGGCAGACTAAGACGTGGCTACACCTTC.

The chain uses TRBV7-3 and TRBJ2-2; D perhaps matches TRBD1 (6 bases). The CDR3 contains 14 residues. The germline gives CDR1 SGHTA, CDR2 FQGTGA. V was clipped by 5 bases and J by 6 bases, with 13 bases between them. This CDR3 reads CASSRDIGPGELFF. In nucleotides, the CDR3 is TGTGCCAGCAGCCGGGACATAGGACCCGGGGAGCTGTTTTTT.

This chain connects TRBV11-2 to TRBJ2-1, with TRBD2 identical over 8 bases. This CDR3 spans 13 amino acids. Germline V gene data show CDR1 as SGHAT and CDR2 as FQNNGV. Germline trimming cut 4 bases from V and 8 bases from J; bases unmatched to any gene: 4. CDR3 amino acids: CASSWTSNDEQFF. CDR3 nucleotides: TGTGCCAGCAGCTGGACTAGCAACGATGAGCAGTTCTTC.

This chain's CDR3 is CASSKSSYNEQFF. CDR3 in DNA: TGTGCCAGCAGCAAGAGCTCCTACAATGAGCAGTTCTTC. The chain combines TRBV7-2 with TRBJ2-1; no definite D call. The V gene lost 5 bases and the J gene lost 0 bases, with 5 bases spanning the gap. Germline CDR1 SGHTA, CDR2 FQGNSA. The CDR3 has 13 amino acids.

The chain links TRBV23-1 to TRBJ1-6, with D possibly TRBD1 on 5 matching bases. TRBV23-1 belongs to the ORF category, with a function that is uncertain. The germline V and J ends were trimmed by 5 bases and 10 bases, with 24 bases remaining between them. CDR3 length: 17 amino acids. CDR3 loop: CASSTPSGGNRESPLHF. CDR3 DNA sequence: TGCGCCAGCAGTACCCCCTCGGGGGGGAATAGAGAGTCACCCCTCCACTTT.

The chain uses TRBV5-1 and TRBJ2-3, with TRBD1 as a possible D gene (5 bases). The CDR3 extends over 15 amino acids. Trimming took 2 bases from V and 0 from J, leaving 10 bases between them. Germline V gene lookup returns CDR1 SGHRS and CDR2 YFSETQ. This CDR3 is CASSLRDSSTDTQYF. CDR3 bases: TGCGCCAGCAGCTTAAGAGACAGTAGCACAGATACGCAGTATTTT. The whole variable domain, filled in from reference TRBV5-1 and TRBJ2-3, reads KAGVTQTPRYLIKTRGQQVTLSCSPISGHRSVSWYQQTPGQGLQFLFEYFSETQRNKGNFPGRFSGRQFSNSRSEMNVSTLELGDSALYLCASSLRDSSTDTQYFGPGTRLTVL.

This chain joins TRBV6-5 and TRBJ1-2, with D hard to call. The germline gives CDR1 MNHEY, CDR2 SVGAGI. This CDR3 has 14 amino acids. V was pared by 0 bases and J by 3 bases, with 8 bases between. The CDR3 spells CASSYSALDYGYTF. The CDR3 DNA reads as TGTGCCAGCAGTTACTCTGCCCTAGACTATGGCTACACCTTC.

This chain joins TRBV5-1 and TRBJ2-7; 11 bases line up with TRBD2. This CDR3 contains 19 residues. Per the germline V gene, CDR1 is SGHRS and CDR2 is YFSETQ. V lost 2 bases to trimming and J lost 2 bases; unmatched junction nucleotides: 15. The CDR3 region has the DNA TGCGCCAGCAGCTTAAAATCCACGATAGCGGGGGGGTCTACCTACGAGCAGTACTTC. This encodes CASSLKSTIAGGSTYEQYF.

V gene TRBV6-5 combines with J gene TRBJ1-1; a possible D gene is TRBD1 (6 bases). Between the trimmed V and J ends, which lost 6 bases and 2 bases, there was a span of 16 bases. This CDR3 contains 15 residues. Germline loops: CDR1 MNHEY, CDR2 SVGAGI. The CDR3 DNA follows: TGTGCCAGCAGCCGAGACAGGTACCTAAACACTGAAGCTTTCTTT. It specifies CASSRDRYLNTEAFF.

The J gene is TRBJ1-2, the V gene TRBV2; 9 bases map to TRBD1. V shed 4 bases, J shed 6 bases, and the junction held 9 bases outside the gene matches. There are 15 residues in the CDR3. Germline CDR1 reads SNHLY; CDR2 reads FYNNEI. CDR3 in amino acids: CASSVEGTGLDGYTF. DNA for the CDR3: TGTGCCAGCAGTGTAGAGGGGACAGGGCTGGATGGCTACACCTTC.

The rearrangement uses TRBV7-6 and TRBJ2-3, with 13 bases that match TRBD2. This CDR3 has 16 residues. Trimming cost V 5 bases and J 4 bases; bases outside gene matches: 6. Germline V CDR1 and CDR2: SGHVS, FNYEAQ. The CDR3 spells CASSPRTSGGSDTQYF. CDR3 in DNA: TGTGCCAGCAGCCCGAGGACTAGCGGGGGCTCAGATACGCAGTATTTT.

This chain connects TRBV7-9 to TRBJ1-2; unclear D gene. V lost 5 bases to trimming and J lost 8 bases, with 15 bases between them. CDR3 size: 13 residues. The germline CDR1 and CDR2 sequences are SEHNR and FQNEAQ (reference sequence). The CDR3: CASSPHDNDGYTF. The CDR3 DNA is TGTGCCAGCAGCCCCCACGACAACGACGGCTACACCTTC.

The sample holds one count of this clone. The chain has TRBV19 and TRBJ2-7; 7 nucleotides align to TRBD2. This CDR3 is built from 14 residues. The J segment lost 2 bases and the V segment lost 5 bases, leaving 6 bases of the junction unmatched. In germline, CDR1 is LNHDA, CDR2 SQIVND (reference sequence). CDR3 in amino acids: CASSPGGVTYEQYF. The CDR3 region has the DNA TGTGCCAGTAGTCCGGGAGGAGTCACCTACGAGCAGTACTTC.

As DNA, the CDR3 is TGTGCCAGCAGTGAAGTGGGTAGCGGCTACACCTTC. As protein: CASSEVGSGYTF. The chain combines TRBV6-5 with TRBJ1-2; D remains ambiguous. The CDR3 is made up of 12 amino acids. V was shortened by 5 bases and J by 8 bases, with 12 bases between the two germline ends. Germline V gives CDR1 MNHEY, CDR2 SVGAGI.

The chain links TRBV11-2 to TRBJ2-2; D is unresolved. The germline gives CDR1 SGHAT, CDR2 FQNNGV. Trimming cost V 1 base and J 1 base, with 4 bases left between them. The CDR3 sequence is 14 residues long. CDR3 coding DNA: TGTGCCAGCAGCTTAGGACAGAACACCGGGGAGCTGTTTTTT. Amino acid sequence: CASSLGQNTGELFF.

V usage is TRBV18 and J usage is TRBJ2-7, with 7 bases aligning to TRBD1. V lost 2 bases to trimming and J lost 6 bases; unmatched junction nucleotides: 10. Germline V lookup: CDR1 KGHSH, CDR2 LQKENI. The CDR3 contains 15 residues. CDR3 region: CASSPTGDAVSEQYF. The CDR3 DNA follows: TGTGCCAGCTCACCAACAGGGGACGCTGTGTCCGAGCAGTACTTC. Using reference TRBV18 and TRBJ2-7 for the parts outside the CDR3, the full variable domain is NAGVMQNPRHLVRRRGQEARLRCSPMKGHSHVYWYRQLPEEGLKFMVYLQKENIIDESGMPKERFSAEFPKEGPSILRIQQVVRGDSAAYFCASSPTGDAVSEQYFGPGTRLTVT.

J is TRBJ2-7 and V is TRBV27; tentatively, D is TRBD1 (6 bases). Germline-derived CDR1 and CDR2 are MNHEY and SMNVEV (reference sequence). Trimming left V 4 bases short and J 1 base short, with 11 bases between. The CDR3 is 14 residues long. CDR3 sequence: CASSSGVDSYEQYF. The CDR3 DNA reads TGTGCCAGCAGTTCAGGGGTTGATTCCTACGAGCAGTACTTC.

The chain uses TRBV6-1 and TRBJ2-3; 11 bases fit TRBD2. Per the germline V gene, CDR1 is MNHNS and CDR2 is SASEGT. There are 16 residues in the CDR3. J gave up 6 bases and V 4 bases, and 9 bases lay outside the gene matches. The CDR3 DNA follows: TGTGCCAGCAGTGGATGGACTAGCGGGTCTTTGGATACGCAGTATTTT. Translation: CASSGWTSGSLDTQYF.

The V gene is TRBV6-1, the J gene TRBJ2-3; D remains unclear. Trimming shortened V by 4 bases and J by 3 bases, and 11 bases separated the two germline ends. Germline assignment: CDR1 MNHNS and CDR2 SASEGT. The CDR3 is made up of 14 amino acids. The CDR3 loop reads CASSARHVTDTQYF. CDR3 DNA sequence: TGTGCCAGCAGTGCAAGACATGTGACAGATACGCAGTATTTT.

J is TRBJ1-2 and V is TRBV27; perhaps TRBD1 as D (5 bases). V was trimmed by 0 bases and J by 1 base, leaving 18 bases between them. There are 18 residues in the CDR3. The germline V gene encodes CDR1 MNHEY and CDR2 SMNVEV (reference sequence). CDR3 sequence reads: CASSLSQALGSGNYGYTF. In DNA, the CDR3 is TGTGCCAGCAGTTTATCACAGGCCCTTGGTTCCGGTAACTATGGCTACACCTTC.

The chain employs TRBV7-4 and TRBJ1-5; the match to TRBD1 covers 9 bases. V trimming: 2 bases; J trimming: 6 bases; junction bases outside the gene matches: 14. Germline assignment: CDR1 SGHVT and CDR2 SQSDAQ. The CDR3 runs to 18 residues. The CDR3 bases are TGTGCCAGCAGCTTACAGTCATTTTGGGACAGGGTACGTCAGCCCCAGCATTTT. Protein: CASSLQSFWDRVRQPQHF.

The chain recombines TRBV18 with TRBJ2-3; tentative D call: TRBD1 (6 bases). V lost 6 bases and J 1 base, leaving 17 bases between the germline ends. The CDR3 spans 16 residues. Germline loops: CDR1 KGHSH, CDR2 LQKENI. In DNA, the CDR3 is TGTGCCAGCTCCATAGGACAGAGAGGGGGCACAGATACGCAGTATTTT. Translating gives CASSIGQRGGTDTQYF.